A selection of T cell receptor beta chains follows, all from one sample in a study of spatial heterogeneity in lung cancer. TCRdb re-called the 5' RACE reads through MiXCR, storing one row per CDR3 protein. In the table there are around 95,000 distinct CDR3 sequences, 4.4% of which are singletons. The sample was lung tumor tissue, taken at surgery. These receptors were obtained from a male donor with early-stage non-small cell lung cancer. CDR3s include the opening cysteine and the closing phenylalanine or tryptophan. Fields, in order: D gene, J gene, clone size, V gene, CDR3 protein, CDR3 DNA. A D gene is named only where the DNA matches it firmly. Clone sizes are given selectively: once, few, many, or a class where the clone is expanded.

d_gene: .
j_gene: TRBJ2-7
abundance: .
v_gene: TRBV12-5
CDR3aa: CASAHLGYEQYF
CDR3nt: TGTGCTAGTGCCCATCTTGGGTACGAGCAGTACTTC

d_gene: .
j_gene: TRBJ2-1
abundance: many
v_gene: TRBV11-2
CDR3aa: CASSTSTVSYNEQFF
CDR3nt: TGTGCCAGCAGCACTTCGACAGTTTCCTACAATGAGCAGTTCTTC

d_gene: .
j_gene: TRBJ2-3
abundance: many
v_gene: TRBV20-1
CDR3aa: CSASRGLADTQYF
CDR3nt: TGCAGTGCTAGTAGAGGGCTCGCAGATACGCAGTATTTT

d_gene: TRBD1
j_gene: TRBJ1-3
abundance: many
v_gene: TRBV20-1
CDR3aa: CSASSGTGIISGNTIYF
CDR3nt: TGCAGTGCTAGTTCCGGGACAGGCATAATCTCTGGAAACACCATATATTTT

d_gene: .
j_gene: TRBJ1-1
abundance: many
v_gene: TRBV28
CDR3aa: CASRVPGHTTAFF
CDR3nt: TGTGCCAGCAGGGTCCCGGGCCACACTACCGCTTTCTTT

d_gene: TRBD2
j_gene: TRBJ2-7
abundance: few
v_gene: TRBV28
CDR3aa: CASSFWGGYEQYF
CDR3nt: TGTGCCAGCAGTTTTTGGGGAGGGTACGAGCAGTACTTC

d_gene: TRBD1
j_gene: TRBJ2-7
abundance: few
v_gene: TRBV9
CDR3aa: CASSVGGTGDSYEQYF
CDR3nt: TGTGCCAGCAGCGTAGGGGGGACAGGGGACTCCTACGAGCAGTACTTC

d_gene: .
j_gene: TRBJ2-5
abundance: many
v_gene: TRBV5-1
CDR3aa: CASSSDYQAETQYF
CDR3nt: TGCGCCAGCAGCTCGGACTATCAGGCGGAGACCCAGTACTTC

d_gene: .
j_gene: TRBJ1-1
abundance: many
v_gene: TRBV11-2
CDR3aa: CASSLSGSGAFF
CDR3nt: TGTGCCAGCAGCTTATCAGGGTCGGGAGCTTTCTTT

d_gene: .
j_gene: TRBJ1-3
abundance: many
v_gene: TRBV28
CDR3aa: CASSRALSGNTIYF
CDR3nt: TGTGCCAGCAGCAGGGCCCTTTCTGGAAACACCATATATTTT

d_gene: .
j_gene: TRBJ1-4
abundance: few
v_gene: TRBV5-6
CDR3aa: CASSLDGRGIEKLFF
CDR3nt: TGTGCCAGCAGCTTGGATGGCAGGGGTATTGAAAAACTGTTTTTT

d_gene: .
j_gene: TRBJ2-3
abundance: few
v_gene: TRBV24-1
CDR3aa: CATSDPPTDTQYF
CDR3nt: TGTGCCACCAGTGACCCACCCACAGATACGCAGTATTTT

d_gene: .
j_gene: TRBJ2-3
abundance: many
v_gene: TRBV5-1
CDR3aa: CASSSLLGGSTDTQYF
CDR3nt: TGCGCCAGCAGCTCGCTTTTGGGCGGGAGCACAGATACGCAGTATTTT

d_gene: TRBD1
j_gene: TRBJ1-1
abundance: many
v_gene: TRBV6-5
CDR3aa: CASSGGTGNVEAFF
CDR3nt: TGTGCCAGCAGTGGGGGGACAGGGAACGTTGAAGCTTTCTTT

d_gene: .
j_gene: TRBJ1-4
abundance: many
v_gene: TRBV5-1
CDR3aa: CASSFRPGTTNEKLFF
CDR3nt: TGCGCCAGCAGCTTCCGTCCCGGGACGACTAATGAAAAACTGTTTTTT

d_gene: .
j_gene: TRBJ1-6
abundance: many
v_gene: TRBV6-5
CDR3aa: CASSYDRGGYNSPLHF
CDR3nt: TGTGCCAGCAGTTACGATCGGGGAGGCTATAATTCACCCCTCCACTTT

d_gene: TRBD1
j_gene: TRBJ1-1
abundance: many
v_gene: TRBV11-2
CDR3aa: CASSLAVDRAEAFF
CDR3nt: TGTGCCAGCAGCTTAGCGGTCGACAGGGCTGAAGCTTTCTTT

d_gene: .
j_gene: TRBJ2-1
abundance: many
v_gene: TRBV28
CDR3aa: CASSLGTFPGNEQFF
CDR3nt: TGTGCCAGCAGCCTAGGGACCTTCCCCGGCAATGAGCAGTTCTTC

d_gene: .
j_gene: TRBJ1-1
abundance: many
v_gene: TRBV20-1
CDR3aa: CSANLAVDTEAFF
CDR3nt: TGCAGTGCCAATCTAGCCGTCGACACTGAAGCTTTCTTT

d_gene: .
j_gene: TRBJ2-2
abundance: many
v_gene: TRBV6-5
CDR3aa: CASSLLLRTGSSGELFF
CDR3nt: TGTGCCAGCAGCTTGTTATTGCGCACAGGTTCGAGCGGGGAGCTGTTTTTT

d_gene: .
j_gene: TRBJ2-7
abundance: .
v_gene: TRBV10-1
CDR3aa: CASSGPDPAGEQYF
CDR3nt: TGCGCCAGCAGTGGGCCGGACCCAGCGGGCGAGCAGTACTTC

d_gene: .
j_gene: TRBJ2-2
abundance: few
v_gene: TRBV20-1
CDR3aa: CSASVWTDSNTGELFF
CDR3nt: TGCAGTGCTAGCGTATGGACAGACTCGAACACCGGGGAGCTGTTTTTT

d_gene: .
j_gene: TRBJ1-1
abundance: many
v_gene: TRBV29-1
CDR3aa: CSSRGMVNTEAFF
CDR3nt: TGCAGCTCCCGGGGGATGGTGAACACTGAAGCTTTCTTT

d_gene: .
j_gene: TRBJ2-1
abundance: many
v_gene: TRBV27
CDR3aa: CASSMDGSLYNEQFF
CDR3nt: TGTGCCAGCAGTATGGACGGGAGCCTATACAATGAGCAGTTCTTC

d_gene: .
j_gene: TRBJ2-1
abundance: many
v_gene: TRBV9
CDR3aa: CASGLVYNEQFF
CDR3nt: TGTGCGAGCGGTCTGGTATACAATGAGCAGTTCTTC

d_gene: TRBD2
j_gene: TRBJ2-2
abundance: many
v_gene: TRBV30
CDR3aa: CAWRDYYTGELFF
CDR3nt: TGCGCCTGGAGGGACTATTACACCGGGGAGCTGTTTTTT

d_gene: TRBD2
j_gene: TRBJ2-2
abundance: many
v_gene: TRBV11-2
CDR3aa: CASRLAGGHTGELFF
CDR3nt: TGTGCCAGCAGACTAGCGGGAGGTCACACCGGGGAGCTGTTTTTT

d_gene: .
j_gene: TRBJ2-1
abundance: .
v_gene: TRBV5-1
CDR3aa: CASSRDLGSYNEQFF
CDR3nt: TGCGCCAGCAGCAGGGACCTGGGGTCCTACAATGAGCAGTTCTTC

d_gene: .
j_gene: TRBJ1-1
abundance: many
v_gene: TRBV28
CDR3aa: CASMGVQLEAFF
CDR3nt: TGTGCCAGCATGGGGGTCCAGTTAGAAGCTTTCTTT

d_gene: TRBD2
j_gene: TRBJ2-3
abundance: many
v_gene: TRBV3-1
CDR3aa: CASSQVVSGTTDTQYF
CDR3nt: TGTGCCAGCAGCCAAGTCGTTAGCGGGACCACAGATACGCAGTATTTT

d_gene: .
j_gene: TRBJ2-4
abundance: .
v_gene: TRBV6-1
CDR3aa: CASRVQRFLAKNIQYF
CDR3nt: TGTGCCAGTCGGGTCCAGCGATTTCTAGCCAAAAACATTCAGTACTTC

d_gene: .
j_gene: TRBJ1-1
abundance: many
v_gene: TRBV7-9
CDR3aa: CASSFSGSDTEAFF
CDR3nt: TGTGCCAGCAGCTTTTCAGGGAGCGACACTGAAGCTTTCTTT

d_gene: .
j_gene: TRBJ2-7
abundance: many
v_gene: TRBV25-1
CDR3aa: CASSPREMTYEQYF
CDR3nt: TGTGCCAGCAGCCCCAGGGAAATGACCTACGAGCAGTACTTC

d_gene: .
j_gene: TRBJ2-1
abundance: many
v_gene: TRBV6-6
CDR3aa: CASSYWRDNEQFF
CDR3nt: TGTGCCAGCAGTTACTGGCGGGACAATGAGCAGTTCTTC

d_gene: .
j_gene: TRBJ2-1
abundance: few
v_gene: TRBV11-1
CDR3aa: CASSQDRYNEQFF
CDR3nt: TGTGCCAGCAGCCAGGACCGCTACAATGAGCAGTTCTTC

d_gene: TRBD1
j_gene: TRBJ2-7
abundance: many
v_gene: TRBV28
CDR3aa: CASSWTGAYEQYF
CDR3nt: TGTGCCAGCAGTTGGACAGGCGCCTACGAGCAGTACTTC